Presented here are 14 T cell receptor beta chains from one specimen sequenced in a study of blood T cell repertoires in COVID-19. The method was immunoSEQ multiplex PCR; TCRdb's version includes in-frame clones alone and lacks a portion of them. Of more than 75,000 clones listed, 65% to 90% are singletons. The source material was peripheral blood. The origin of the receptors is a woman older than 75 with active or convalescent COVID-19.

The genes are TRBV6-6 and TRBJ2-2; unclear D gene. Trimming took 5 bases from V and 0 from J, leaving 7 bases between them. CDR1 is MNHNY and CDR2 is SVGAGI in the germline V gene (reference sequence). This CDR3 contains 14 residues. The DNA of the CDR3 is TGTGCCAGCAGTAACCGGGCGAACACCGGGGAGCTGTTTTTT. Its translation is CASSNRANTGELFF.

The chain combines TRBV3-1 (or the pseudogene TRBV3-2) with TRBJ2-6, with D tentatively TRBD1 (6 bases). This CDR3 is 15 amino acids long. The V end lost 3 bases, the J end lost 1 base, and 7 bases lay between the germline ends. Germline V gene lookup returns CDR1 LGHDT and CDR2 YNNKEL (reference sequence). This chain's CDR3 is CASSHGQSGANVLTF. DNA for the CDR3: TGTGCCAGCAGCCACGGACAGTCTGGGGCCAACGTCCTGACTTTC.

As DNA, the CDR3 is TGTGCCAGCTCACCGGGACTGGACAGGGTGAGGGGCACTGAAGCTTTCTTT. It yields the protein CASSPGLDRVRGTEAFF. The V call is TRBV18, the J call TRBJ1-1; 8 bases are a match to TRBD1. V shed 3 bases, J shed 4 bases, and the junction held 13 bases outside the gene matches. The CDR3 extends over 17 amino acids. Germline CDR1 and CDR2: KGHSH and LQKENI.

The table lists this clone with a count of one. The CDR3 here is CASSPPGLGQYTEAFF. CDR3 sequence (DNA): TGTGCCAGCTCACCACCGGGTCTGGGACAGTACACTGAAGCTTTCTTT. The chain joins TRBV18 to TRBJ1-1, with 7 bases aligning to TRBD1. The CDR3 runs to 16 residues. After removal of 0 bases from V and 3 bases from J, the junction contained 7 bases not matched to a gene. Germline V gene sequence: CDR1 KGHSH, CDR2 LQKENI.

DNA of the CDR3: TGTGCCAGCTACAACGGGGGGAGCACAGATACGCAGTATTTT. Translated, it gives CASYNGGSTDTQYF. The chain uses TRBV18 and TRBJ2-3; 7 bases are shared with TRBD2. The ends lost 7 bases at V and 0 bases at J; junction bases unmatched: 4. Germline CDR1 KGHSH, CDR2 LQKENI. There are 14 residues in the CDR3. The complete variable domain, with remaining parts taken from reference TRBV18 and TRBJ2-3, reads NAGVMQNPRHLVRRRGQEARLRCSPMKGHSHVYWYRQLPEEGLKFMVYLQKENIIDESGMPKERFSAEFPKEGPSILRIQQVVRGDSAAYFCASYNGGSTDTQYFGPGTRLTVL.

The V and J genes are TRBV19 and TRBJ2-4; D might be TRBD1 (5 bases). CDR3 length: 17 residues. V dropped 1 base and J dropped 3 bases, with 16 bases sitting between them. Germline-derived CDR1 and CDR2 are LNHDA and SQIVND (reference sequence). The DNA for the CDR3 is TGTGCCAGTAGTATAGCCCACGACAGTGGCTTCAAAAACATTCAGTACTTC. Its translation is CASSIAHDSGFKNIQYF.

This chain connects TRBV6-2 or TRBV6-3 to TRBJ1-3; the D gene is possibly TRBD1 (5 bases). Germline V CDR1 and CDR2: MNHEY, SVGEGT. The CDR3 covers 18 residues. V was clipped by 2 bases and J by 0 bases, with 17 bases between them. The CDR3 DNA follows: TGTGCCAGCAGTTACCCAGGGTACGGAGTTGACTCTGGAAACACCATATATTTT. Its protein product is CASSYPGYGVDSGNTIYF.

This chain connects TRBV5-6 to TRBJ2-1; 9 bases are a match to TRBD1. The V gene end was trimmed by 1 base and the J gene end by 8 bases; junction bases not matched to a gene: 1. CDR1 SGHDT and CDR2 YYEEEE come from the germline V gene. CDR3 length equals 13 residues. The DNA of the CDR3 is TGTGCCAGCAGCTTGACAGGGGGCGATGAGCAGTTCTTC. It codes for CASSLTGGDEQFF.

The chain is built from TRBV12-3 or TRBV12-4 and TRBJ1-2, with TRBD1 identical over 8 bases. The CDR3 runs to 13 residues. The junction had 8 bases not matched to a gene; V was cut back by 6 bases and J by 8 bases. DNA of the CDR3: TGTGCCAGCAGCCCTGGACAGGGTTTAGGCTACACCTTC. Residues: CASSPGQGLGYTF.

The chain uses TRBV7-3 and TRBJ2-1; 13 bases agree with TRBD2. With V trimmed by 5 bases and J by 7 bases, 5 bases remained unmatched. The CDR3 loop spans 15 amino acids. The germline V gene has CDR1 SGHTA and CDR2 FQGTGA. CDR3 residues: CASSTLAGGPNEQFF. The CDR3 DNA follows: TGTGCCAGCAGCACACTAGCGGGGGGGCCTAATGAGCAGTTCTTC. The full variable domain, rest sourced from reference TRBV7-3 and TRBJ2-1, is GAGVSQTPSNKVTEKGKYVELRCDPISGHTALYWYRQSLGQGPEFLIYFQGTGAADDSGLPNDRFFAVRPEGSVSTLKIQRTERGDSAVYLCASSTLAGGPNEQFFGPGTRLTVL.

The chain recombines TRBV18 with TRBJ2-3; 8 bases are a match to TRBD2. The CDR3 is 17 amino acids. V dropped 3 bases and J dropped 5; count of bases not matched to a gene: 13. CDR1 and CDR2 from the germline V gene are KGHSH and LQKENI. DNA of the CDR3: TGTGCCAGCTCACCCCCGGTTGCCGGGGGGGCCAAAGATACGCAGTATTTT. Residues: CASSPPVAGGAKDTQYF.

The V call is TRBV11-2, the J call TRBJ1-5; 8 nucleotides agree with TRBD1. Looked up from germline, CDR1 is SGHAT and CDR2 is FQNNGV. The CDR3 loop spans 16 amino acids. The V and J ends lost 5 bases and 2 bases, in that order; junction bases with no gene match: 8. This CDR3 is CASSPDRGVRNQPQHF. Here the CDR3 DNA reads TGTGCCAGCAGCCCCGACAGGGGCGTGCGCAATCAGCCCCAGCATTTT.

This chain connects TRBV7-2 to TRBJ2-7; 9 positions agree with TRBD1. The junction had 8 bases not matched to a gene; V was cut back by 6 bases and J by 5 bases. Germline CDR1 is SGHTA and CDR2 is FQGNSA. The CDR3 has 14 residues. The CDR3: CASSSRQGGDEQYF. The CDR3 region has the DNA TGTGCCAGCAGTTCCCGACAGGGGGGAGACGAGCAGTACTTC.

The chain is built from TRBV11-2 and TRBJ1-5, with D uncertain. V lost 1 base and J 8 bases, leaving 9 bases between the germline ends. Germline V gives CDR1 SGHAT, CDR2 FQNNGV. The CDR3 totals 13 residues. CDR3 nucleotide sequence: TGTGCCAGCAGCTTAGGATTCCGGGAGCCCCAGCATTTT. It encodes CASSLGFREPQHF. The full variable domain, rest sourced from reference TRBV11-2 and TRBJ1-5, is EAGVAQSPRYKIIEKRQSVAFWCNPISGHATLYWYQQILGQGPKLLIQFQNNGVVDDSQLPKDRFSAERLKGVDSTLKIQPAKLEDSAVYLCASSLGFREPQHFGDGTRLSIL.